The 9 T cell receptor beta chains given below trace back to one sample, sequenced in a study of blood T cells in healthy people across ages. A second roughly 6 to 12 cycle PCR used barcoded and J-beta primers. TCRdb re-analysed the 5' RACE reads in MiXCR, keeping a single row per CDR3 protein. The sample comprises over 950,000 distinct CDR3 sequences, less than 45% of which are singletons, and 13% rests with the top ten. The sample comprised blood. Receptor source: a man aged 18 to 29 in good health.

This clonotype has only a few counts. The chain has TRBV7-2 and TRBJ2-3; D not certain. The CDR3 spans 14 residues. CDR1 is SGHTA, CDR2 FQGNSA, per germline. V was trimmed by 4 bases and J by 0 bases, leaving 8 bases between them. The CDR3 protein is CASSSPPSTDTQYF. The CDR3 coding sequence is TGTGCCAGCAGCTCACCCCCGAGCACAGATACGCAGTATTTT.

A word on this clonotype: An end of the junction does not agree with germline; a read error may underlie this. V is TRBV29-1 and J is TRBJ1-5, with TRBD1 matching over 9 bases. Germline V gene sequence: CDR1 SQVTM, CDR2 ANQGSEA. The CDR3 is 14 amino acids. DNA for the CDR3: TGCAGCGTCTCGGCTGGACAGGGGAATCGGCCCCAGCATTTT. It is translated as CSVSAGQGNRPQHF.

This sequence joins TRBV29-1 and TRBJ2-7; the match to TRBD1 covers 9 bases. This CDR3 spans 12 amino acids. Germline values: CDR1 SQVTM, CDR2 ANQGSEA. V was clipped by 3 bases and J by 4 bases; unmatched bases: 1. The CDR3 DNA is TGCAGCGTTGAGGACAGGGGTTACGAGCAGTACTTC. Its translation is CSVEDRGYEQYF.

This clonotype was recorded many times. The rearrangement joins TRBV10-3 to TRBJ1-5; D is unclear. V was shortened by 5 bases and J by 2 bases, with 4 bases between the two germline ends. The CDR3 contains 12 residues. Germline assignment: CDR1 ENHRY and CDR2 SYGVKD. CDR3: CAISSGNQPQHF. DNA of the CDR3: TGTGCCATCAGTTCAGGCAATCAGCCCCAGCATTTT.

In this sample, this clonotype turned up a few times. V and J are TRBV7-9 and TRBJ2-1; 9 bases map to TRBD2. With 2 bases clipped from V and 4 bases from J, the junction kept 15 bases outside the gene matches. Germline-derived CDR1 and CDR2 are SEHNR and FQNEAQ (reference sequence). This CDR3 is built from 19 residues. In nucleotides, the CDR3 is TGTGCCAGCAGCTTACTTATTTCCTTTATAACTAGCGGGTACAATGAGCAGTTCTTC. It is translated as CASSLLISFITSGYNEQFF.

The V gene is TRBV28, the J gene TRBJ1-5, with D maybe TRBD1 (5 bases). This CDR3 has 14 residues. With 6 bases removed from V and 3 bases from J, the gap between germline ends came to 12 bases. Germline V CDR1 and CDR2: MDHEN, SYDVKM. The chain's CDR3 is CASRSRGTNQPQHF. The CDR3 DNA is TGTGCCAGCAGGTCCCGGGGGACCAATCAGCCCCAGCATTTT.

This clonotype was observed a handful of times. The J gene is TRBJ2-2, the V gene TRBV9, with TRBD2 as a possible D gene (7 bases). Germline CDR1 SGDLS, CDR2 YYNGEE. V was clipped by 0 bases and J by 3 bases, with 9 bases between them. The CDR3 covers 15 residues. The chain's CDR3 is CASSVGGGHTGELFF. CDR3 nucleotide sequence: TGTGCCAGCAGCGTAGGCGGGGGCCACACCGGGGAGCTGTTTTTT.

V gene TRBV18 combines with J gene TRBJ1-4, with 7 nucleotides matching TRBD1. This CDR3 has 13 amino acids. Germline V gene lookup returns CDR1 KGHSH and CDR2 LQKENI. The V segment lost 10 bases and the J segment 5 bases; nucleotides outside the gene matches: 7. The CDR3 protein is CATTRDSNEKLFF. As DNA, the CDR3 is TGTGCCACGACCCGGGACAGCAATGAAAAACTGTTTTTT.

This rearrangement joins TRBV7-2 to TRBJ1-1; no clear D. The CDR3 totals 14 residues. CDR1 and CDR2 (germline): SGHTA, FQGNSA. V dropped 8 bases and J dropped 5 bases, with 18 bases sitting between them. The CDR3 spells CASSHPQLFTEAFF. Written as DNA, the CDR3 is TGTGCCAGCTCCCACCCCCAGCTTTTTACTGAAGCTTTCTTT.